This note documents a single T cell receptor (beta chain) sequence. This table comes from immunoSEQ multiplex PCR, and its TCRdb copy is limited to in-frame clones, with some not included. The data show tens of thousands of clones, with under 95% seen just once and around 6% held by the top ten. The entry originates in a study of brain T cells in children with intractable seizures. V shed 4 bases and J 4 bases; nucleotides not matched to a gene: 7. The CDR3 is 15 amino acids. CDR1 LGHNA and CDR2 YNFKEQ come from the germline V gene. The sequenced sample was peripheral blood, obtained at surgery. This TCR derives from a boy between 5 and 17 years old with focal cortical dysplasia and intractable seizures. The chain couples TRBV4-2 to TRBJ1-2, with 9 positions matching TRBD1. In nucleotides, the CDR3 is TGTGCCAGCAGCCCAGGACAGGGGATGGTCTATGGCTACACCTTC. Translated, it gives CASSPGQGMVYGYTF.